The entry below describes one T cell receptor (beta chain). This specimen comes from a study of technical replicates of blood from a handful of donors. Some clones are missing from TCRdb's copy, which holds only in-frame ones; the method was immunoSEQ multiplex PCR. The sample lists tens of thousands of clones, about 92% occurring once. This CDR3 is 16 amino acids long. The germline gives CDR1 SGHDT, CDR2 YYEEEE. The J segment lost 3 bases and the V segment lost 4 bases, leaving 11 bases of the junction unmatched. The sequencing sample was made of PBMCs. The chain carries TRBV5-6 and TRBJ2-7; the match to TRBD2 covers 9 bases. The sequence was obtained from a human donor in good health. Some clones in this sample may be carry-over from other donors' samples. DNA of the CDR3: TGTGCCAGCAGCGAGGTGAGCGGGGGGCACCTCTACGAGCAGTACTTC. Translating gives CASSEVSGGHLYEQYF.